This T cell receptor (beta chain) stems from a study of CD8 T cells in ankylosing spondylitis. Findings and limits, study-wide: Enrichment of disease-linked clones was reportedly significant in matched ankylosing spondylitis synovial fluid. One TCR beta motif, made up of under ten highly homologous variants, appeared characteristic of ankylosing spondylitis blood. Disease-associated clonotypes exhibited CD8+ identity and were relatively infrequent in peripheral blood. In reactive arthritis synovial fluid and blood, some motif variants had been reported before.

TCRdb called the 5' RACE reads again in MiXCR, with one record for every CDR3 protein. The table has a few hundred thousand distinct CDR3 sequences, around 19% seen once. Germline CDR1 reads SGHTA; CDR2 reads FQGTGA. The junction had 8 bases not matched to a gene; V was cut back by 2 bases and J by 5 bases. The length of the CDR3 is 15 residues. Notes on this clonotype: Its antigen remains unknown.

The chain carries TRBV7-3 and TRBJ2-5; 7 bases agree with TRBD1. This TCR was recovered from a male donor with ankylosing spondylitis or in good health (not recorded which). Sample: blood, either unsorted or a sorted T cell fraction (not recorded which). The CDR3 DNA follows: TGTGCCAGCAGCTTAGGGGCGACAGGGTGGGAGACCCAGTACTTC. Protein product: CASSLGATGWETQYF.